The rows below give T cell receptor beta chains drawn from one sample of a study of neoadjuvant anti-PD-1 for oral cavity cancer. The table came from immunoSEQ multiplex PCR; TCRdb's copy has only in-frame clones and leaves some out. The profile shows fewer than 15,000 clones, under 70% of them singletons. The sample in question was PBMCs, obtained after nivolumab (anti-PD-1) treatment. Receptors originate from a person between 35 and 79 years old with oral cavity squamous cell carcinoma. Each CDR3 is given with its conserved first and last residue. Each record gives: D gene, V gene, clone size, J gene, CDR3 DNA, CDR3 protein. D genes are given only for firm matches. Only part of the rows carry a size: once, few, many, or a class if the clone is expanded.

d_call: NA
v_call: TRBV5-1
clone_size: NA
j_call: TRBJ2-3
cdr3_nt: TGCGCCAGCAGCCGGACGCGTAGTAGCACAGATACGCAGTATTTT
cdr3_aa: CASSRTRSSTDTQYF

d_call: NA
v_call: TRBV29-1
clone_size: NA
j_call: TRBJ1-1
cdr3_nt: TGCAGCGTTGCTCTTGGCACTGAAGCTTTCTTT
cdr3_aa: CSVALGTEAFF

d_call: NA
v_call: TRBV6-1
clone_size: few
j_call: TRBJ1-5
cdr3_nt: TGTGCCAGCAGTGAATCCCCGCGAGGGGCTCAGCCCCAGCATTTT
cdr3_aa: CASSESPRGAQPQHF

d_call: TRBD2
v_call: TRBV2
clone_size: NA
j_call: TRBJ2-7
cdr3_nt: TGTGCCAGCAGTCCCGGACTAGCTTCCGAGCAGTACTTC
cdr3_aa: CASSPGLASEQYF

d_call: NA
v_call: TRBV2
clone_size: NA
j_call: TRBJ2-1
cdr3_nt: TGTGCCAGCAGTTTAGTGGATTACAATGAGCAGTTCTTC
cdr3_aa: CASSLVDYNEQFF

d_call: NA
v_call: TRBV7-6
clone_size: few
j_call: TRBJ1-5
cdr3_nt: TGTGCCAGCAGCTGGGACTCCAATCAGCCCCAGCATTTT
cdr3_aa: CASSWDSNQPQHF

d_call: NA
v_call: TRBV19
clone_size: NA
j_call: TRBJ1-4
cdr3_nt: TGTGCCAGTAGTATCTTGGAGGGTGAAAAACTGTTTTTT
cdr3_aa: CASSILEGEKLFF

d_call: NA
v_call: TRBV10-3
clone_size: few
j_call: TRBJ2-5
cdr3_nt: TGTGCCATCCGGGGGTTGGAGGAGACCCAGTACTTC
cdr3_aa: CAIRGLEETQYF

d_call: NA
v_call: TRBV30
clone_size: few
j_call: TRBJ1-1
cdr3_nt: TGTGCCTGGAGTGGGCTGGGGAACACTGAAGCTTTCTTT
cdr3_aa: CAWSGLGNTEAFF

d_call: TRBD2
v_call: TRBV5-1
clone_size: NA
j_call: TRBJ2-1
cdr3_nt: TGCGCCAGCTCAACCGGGACTAGCGGATACAATGAGCAGTTCTTC
cdr3_aa: CASSTGTSGYNEQFF

d_call: TRBD2
v_call: TRBV6-1
clone_size: NA
j_call: TRBJ2-1
cdr3_nt: TGTGCCAGCATGGCTAGCGGGAGTATTAATGAGCAGTTCTTC
cdr3_aa: CASMASGSINEQFF

d_call: NA
v_call: TRBV9
clone_size: once
j_call: TRBJ2-3
cdr3_nt: TGTGCCAGCAGCGGGGGGAGTGGCACAGATACGCAGTATTTT
cdr3_aa: CASSGGSGTDTQYF

d_call: NA
v_call: TRBV6-5
clone_size: NA
j_call: TRBJ2-3
cdr3_nt: TGTGCCAGCAGTTACTCGGACGGCACAGATACGCAGTATTTT
cdr3_aa: CASSYSDGTDTQYF

d_call: TRBD1
v_call: TRBV2
clone_size: few
j_call: TRBJ2-7
cdr3_nt: TGTGCCAGCAACAGGGGGGCCGAGCAGTACTTC
cdr3_aa: CASNRGAEQYF

d_call: NA
v_call: TRBV30
clone_size: NA
j_call: TRBJ1-1
cdr3_nt: TGTGCCTCAACAGGGAACACTGAAGCTTTCTTT
cdr3_aa: CASTGNTEAFF

d_call: NA
v_call: TRBV30
clone_size: NA
j_call: TRBJ2-2
cdr3_nt: TGTGCCTGGAGTGGGCCTTTCAACACCGGGGAGCTGTTTTTT
cdr3_aa: CAWSGPFNTGELFF

d_call: NA
v_call: TRBV29-1
clone_size: NA
j_call: TRBJ2-7
cdr3_nt: TGCAGCGTAGTGGTAGCGGCGAGCTCCTACGAGCAGTACTTC
cdr3_aa: CSVVVAASSYEQYF

d_call: TRBD2
v_call: TRBV9
clone_size: once
j_call: TRBJ2-5
cdr3_nt: TGTGCCAGCAGCCAAGCGGGAGGAGGGGAGACCCAGTACTTC
cdr3_aa: CASSQAGGGETQYF

d_call: NA
v_call: TRBV29-1
clone_size: few
j_call: TRBJ2-7
cdr3_nt: TGCAGCGTTCGGACGGGAGGACAGGGCGAGCAGTACTTC
cdr3_aa: CSVRTGGQGEQYF

d_call: NA
v_call: TRBV5-1
clone_size: NA
j_call: TRBJ2-3
cdr3_nt: TGCGCCAGCTCAGCTGGTAGGGGGAGCACAGATACGCAGTATTTT
cdr3_aa: CASSAGRGSTDTQYF

d_call: NA
v_call: TRBV30
clone_size: NA
j_call: TRBJ1-5
cdr3_nt: TGTGCCTGGGACTTCGGGGGGGGCAATCAGCCCCAGCATTTT
cdr3_aa: CAWDFGGGNQPQHF

d_call: TRBD2
v_call: TRBV5-1
clone_size: NA
j_call: TRBJ2-3
cdr3_nt: TGCGCCAGCAGATCCGGGACTAGCGGGAGGACAGATACGCAGTATTTT
cdr3_aa: CASRSGTSGRTDTQYF

d_call: TRBD1
v_call: TRBV11-2
clone_size: few
j_call: TRBJ1-2
cdr3_nt: TGTGCCAGCAGCTCGGACAGGGGAGCCTATGGCTACACCTTC
cdr3_aa: CASSSDRGAYGYTF

d_call: NA
v_call: TRBV9
clone_size: few
j_call: TRBJ1-3
cdr3_nt: TGTGCCAGCAGCGTAGTTGGAGAAACTGGAAACACCATATATTTT
cdr3_aa: CASSVVGETGNTIYF

d_call: NA
v_call: TRBV19
clone_size: NA
j_call: TRBJ1-2
cdr3_nt: TGTGCCAGTAGTATAACAGCCTCCTATGGCTACACCTTC
cdr3_aa: CASSITASYGYTF

d_call: NA
v_call: TRBV10-3
clone_size: NA
j_call: TRBJ2-1
cdr3_nt: TGTGCCATCAGTGAAAAGGGGATAGATGAGCAGTTCTTC
cdr3_aa: CAISEKGIDEQFF

d_call: NA
v_call: TRBV19
clone_size: NA
j_call: TRBJ2-6
cdr3_nt: TGTGCCAGTAGTACAGTCGTCTGGATCTCTGGGGCCAACGTCCTGACTTTC
cdr3_aa: CASSTVVWISGANVLTF

d_call: NA
v_call: TRBV30
clone_size: NA
j_call: TRBJ2-1
cdr3_nt: TGTGCCTGGAGTGGCTTAAGGGAGCAGTTCTTC
cdr3_aa: CAWSGLREQFF

d_call: NA
v_call: TRBV9
clone_size: NA
j_call: TRBJ1-5
cdr3_nt: TGTGCCAGCAGCGTAGCCCCCTTGGAGCCCCAGCATTTT
cdr3_aa: CASSVAPLEPQHF

d_call: NA
v_call: TRBV20-1
clone_size: NA
j_call: TRBJ2-1
cdr3_nt: TGCAGTGCTGGCCCCAGGAGTGAGCAGTTCTTC
cdr3_aa: CSAGPRSEQFF

d_call: NA
v_call: TRBV6-6
clone_size: NA
j_call: TRBJ2-2
cdr3_nt: TGTGCCAGCAGCCAGTACAAGATGAACACCGGGGAGCTGTTTTTT
cdr3_aa: CASSQYKMNTGELFF

d_call: TRBD2
v_call: TRBV27
clone_size: NA
j_call: TRBJ2-7
cdr3_nt: TGTGCCAGCAGTTTATCTCGTAGCGGGAGCCTCTACGAGCAGTACTTC
cdr3_aa: CASSLSRSGSLYEQYF

d_call: NA
v_call: TRBV25-1
clone_size: NA
j_call: TRBJ1-3
cdr3_nt: TGTGCCAGCAGTCCCGCCCCGGGTAGTTCTGGAAACACCATATATTTT
cdr3_aa: CASSPAPGSSGNTIYF